The 16 T cell receptor beta chains below come from one sample, sequenced in a study of beta chain features in type 1 diabetes. Since all of the isolated RNA was reverse transcribed, expressed TCRB transcripts were what got sequenced. The table came from immunoSEQ multiplex PCR; TCRdb's copy has only in-frame clones and leaves some out. The profile shows about 240,000 clones, 25% to 35% of them singletons. Input material: central memory CD4+ T cells from blood. Receptor source: a man younger than 45 in good health.

The genes are TRBV28 and TRBJ2-2; D might be TRBD1 or TRBD2, each matching 5 bases. The CDR3 sequence is 14 residues long. Germline-derived CDR1 and CDR2 are MDHEN and SYDVKM. Between the trimmed V and J ends, which lost 0 bases and 4 bases, there was a span of 6 bases. The CDR3: CASSLWRGTGELFF. The CDR3 DNA sequence: TGTGCCAGCAGTTTATGGAGGGGCACCGGGGAGCTGTTTTTT. The complete variable domain, with remaining parts taken from reference TRBV28 and TRBJ2-2, reads DVKVTQSSRYLVKRTGEKVFLECVQDMDHENMFWYRQDPGLGLRLIYFSYDVKMKEKGDIPEGYSVSREKKERFSLILESASTNQTSMYLCASSLWRGTGELFFGEGSRLTVL.

V and J are TRBV7-6 and TRBJ1-4, with unresolved D. The CDR3 has 14 residues. Trimming removed 5 bases at V and 8 bases at J, with 15 bases between. Germline V gives CDR1 SGHVS, CDR2 FNYEAQ. CDR3 protein: CASSPQSSAEKLFF. DNA for the CDR3: TGTGCCAGCAGCCCTCAAAGTAGCGCGGAAAAACTGTTTTTT.

In this sample, this clone turned up a few times. The chain combines TRBV30 with TRBJ1-3, with TRBD1 as a possible D gene (5 bases). Germline loops: CDR1 GTSNPN, CDR2 SVGIG (reference sequence). V lost 5 bases and J 4 bases, leaving 15 bases between the germline ends. The CDR3 consists of 14 residues. The CDR3 is CAWEQASGGNTIYF. Written as DNA, the CDR3 is TGTGCCTGGGAACAGGCTTCAGGGGGAAACACCATATATTTT.

The chain uses TRBV6-1 and TRBJ2-7, with a weak D call TRBD1 (6 bases). V lost 5 bases to trimming and J lost 1 base, with 12 bases between them. CDR1 and CDR2 from the germline V gene are MNHNS and SASEGT. The CDR3 spans 14 residues. CDR3 nucleotides: TGTGCCAGCAGTACAGGGTTCCGATCCTACGAGCAGTACTTC. This codes for CASSTGFRSYEQYF.

Remarks on this clone: Compared with germline, one end of the junction differs, possibly owing to a read error. The chain is built from TRBV30 and TRBJ2-1; the match to TRBD2 covers 7 bases. Germline V lookup: CDR1 GTSNPN, CDR2 SVGIG (reference sequence). The CDR3 runs 14 residues. The CDR3 region is CAWSWGGSYHEQFF. The CDR3 coding sequence is TGTGCCTGGTCGTGGGGGGGTAGCTACCATGAGCAGTTCTTC.

This clone has a count of ten or more. The chain uses TRBV11-1 and TRBJ2-7; TRBD1 matches at 8 bases. From germline, CDR1 is SGHAT and CDR2 FQDESV (reference sequence). V was clipped by 5 bases and J by 5 bases; unmatched bases: 2. The CDR3 runs to 12 residues. The CDR3 region has the DNA TGTGCCAGCAGCAAGGACAGGGACGAGCAGTACTTC. Protein: CASSKDRDEQYF. The complete variable domain, with remaining parts taken from reference TRBV11-1 and TRBJ2-7, reads EAEVAQSPRYKITEKSQAVAFWCDPISGHATLYWYRQILGQGPELLVQFQDESVVDDSQLPKDRFSAERLKGVDSTLKIQPAELGDSAMYLCASSKDRDEQYFGPGTRLTVT.

This clone appeared once. The chain couples TRBV5-1 to TRBJ1-2, with D perhaps matching TRBD1 (5 bases). The CDR3 is 15 residues long. Per the germline V gene, CDR1 is SGHRS and CDR2 is YFSETQ. V was clipped by 4 bases and J by 6 bases, with 19 bases between them. This CDR3 is CASSDPGASDHGYTF. As DNA, the CDR3 is TGCGCCAGCAGCGATCCCGGGGCGAGCGACCATGGCTACACCTTC.

The table lists this clone with a few counts. The chain is built from TRBV5-4 and TRBJ1-6; 7 bases are a match to TRBD1. This CDR3 spans 14 amino acids. CDR1 and CDR2 from the germline V gene are SGHNT and YYREEE (reference sequence). With V trimmed by 1 base and J by 10 bases, 5 bases remained unmatched. CDR3 in amino acids: CASSLQGVRSPLHF. The CDR3 DNA is TGTGCCAGCAGCTTGCAGGGGGTTAGATCACCCCTCCACTTT.

With regard to this clone: The same CDR3 arises from other DNA sequences in this sample as well. The chain combines TRBV7-2 with TRBJ1-5, with unresolved D. The CDR3 length is 12 residues. CDR1 is SGHTA, CDR2 FQGNSA, per germline. Trimming shortened V by 0 bases and J by 6 bases, and 3 bases separated the two germline ends. CDR3 DNA: TGTGCCAGCAGCTTAGCCGGTCAGCCCCAGCATTTT. It translates to CASSLAGQPQHF.

In its sample, this clone was seen a few times. The V gene is TRBV19, the J gene TRBJ2-7; TRBD2 aligns across 9 bases. Germline assignment: CDR1 LNHDA and CDR2 SQIVND (reference sequence). The CDR3 totals 15 residues. The V segment lost 5 bases and the J segment 0 bases; nucleotides outside the gene matches: 5. CDR3 residues: CASSLAGSSSYEQYF. Here the CDR3 DNA reads TGTGCCAGTAGTCTAGCGGGAAGCAGCTCCTACGAGCAGTACTTC. Full variable domain (outside the CDR3, taken from reference TRBV19 and TRBJ2-7): DGGITQSPKYLFRKEGQNVTLSCEQNLNHDAMYWYRQDPGQGLRLIYYSQIVNDFQKGDIAEGYSVSREKKESFPLTVTSAQKNPTAFYLCASSLAGSSSYEQYFGPGTRLTVT.

The chain recombines TRBV7-2 with TRBJ2-1; 14 positions match TRBD2. The V gene's germline CDR1 is SGHTA and CDR2 FQGNSA. Trimming at V came to 2 bases and at J to 3 bases, leaving 3 bases not matched to a gene. The CDR3 covers 17 residues. The CDR3 DNA sequence: TGTGCCAGCAGCTTAACCGGACTAGCGGGAGGCTACAATGAGCAGTTCTTC. Its protein product is CASSLTGLAGGYNEQFF. The full variable domain, rest sourced from reference TRBV7-2 and TRBJ2-1, is GAGVSQSPSNKVTEKGKDVELRCDPISGHTALYWYRQSLGQGLEFLIYFQGNSAPDKSGLPSDRFSAERTGGSVSTLTIQRTQQEDSAVYLCASSLTGLAGGYNEQFFGPGTRLTVL.

This clone was found many times. V is TRBV7-2 and J is TRBJ2-1; 14 nucleotides line up with TRBD2. The trim removed 5 bases at V and 9 bases at J, leaving 6 bases unmatched. CDR1 and CDR2 (germline): SGHTA, FQGNSA. The CDR3 has 15 residues. This chain's CDR3 is CASSPPGTSGGEQFF. As DNA, the CDR3 is TGTGCCAGCAGCCCTCCCGGGACTAGCGGGGGTGAGCAGTTCTTC.

The J gene is TRBJ2-7, the V gene TRBV7-9; D not resolved. The V end lost 1 base, the J end lost 4 bases, and 11 bases lay between the germline ends. The CDR3 spans 14 residues. Germline loops: CDR1 SEHNR, CDR2 FQNEAQ (reference sequence). CDR3 residues: CASSLGDAVYEQYF. CDR3 sequence (DNA): TGTGCCAGCAGCTTAGGCGACGCCGTATACGAGCAGTACTTC. The full variable domain, in which reference TRBV7-9 and TRBJ2-7 provide the parts outside the CDR3, is DTGVSQNPRHKITKRGQNVTFRCDPISEHNRLYWYRQTLGQGPEFLTYFQNEAQLEKSRLLSDRFSAERPKGSFSTLEIQRTEQGDSAMYLCASSLGDAVYEQYFGPGTRLTVT.

The chain couples TRBV7-2 to TRBJ2-3, with no clear D. The CDR3 sequence is 16 residues long. The V gene's germline CDR1 is SGHTA and CDR2 FQGNSA. With 2 bases removed from V and 1 base from J, the gap between germline ends came to 13 bases. The CDR3 DNA reads TGTGCCAGCAGCTTAAATATACGCCTCGGCACAGATACGCAGTATTTT. It yields the protein CASSLNIRLGTDTQYF. The full variable domain, rest sourced from reference TRBV7-2 and TRBJ2-3, is GAGVSQSPSNKVTEKGKDVELRCDPISGHTALYWYRQSLGQGLEFLIYFQGNSAPDKSGLPSDRFSAERTGGSVSTLTIQRTQQEDSAVYLCASSLNIRLGTDTQYFGPGTRLTVL.

This chain joins TRBV9 and TRBJ1-2; TRBD1 matches at 8 bases. V was clipped by 2 bases and J by 4 bases; unmatched bases: 4. The germline V gene encodes CDR1 SGDLS and CDR2 YYNGEE. The CDR3 consists of 14 residues. Here the CDR3 reads CASSVDRGSYGYTF. Written as DNA, the CDR3 is TGTGCCAGCAGCGTTGACAGGGGTAGCTATGGCTACACCTTC. The entire variable domain, with the rest obtained from reference TRBV9 and TRBJ1-2, is as follows: DSGVTQTPKHLITATGQRVTLRCSPRSGDLSVYWYQQSLDQGLQFLIQYYNGEERAKGNILERFSAQQFPDLHSELNLSSLELGDSALYFCASSVDRGSYGYTFGSGTRLTVV.

This clone has more than one count but fewer than ten. The identical CDR3 is also encoded by other nucleotide sequences in the sample. The rearrangement joins TRBV5-1 to TRBJ2-5; possible D gene TRBD1, 7 bases. This CDR3 contains 15 residues. Germline lookup yields CDR1 SGHRS and CDR2 YFSETQ. Trimming removed 4 bases from V and 4 bases from J, with 17 bases in between. CDR3 nucleotide sequence: TGCGCCAGCAGCCCTGGAGGGGGCGGTGGAGAGACCCAGTACTTC. Translating it yields CASSPGGGGGETQYF.